These T cell receptor beta chains were read from a single sample in a study of cytomegalovirus exposure and HLA in healthy donors. Profiling relied on immunoSEQ multiplex PCR, and the TCRdb table lists in-frame clones only, not all of them. In the table there are about 190,000 clones, more than 70% of which are singletons. Sequenced material: PBMCs. These receptors were obtained from a woman in her thirties or forties in good health and CMV-seronegative. CDR3s include the opening cysteine and the closing phenylalanine or tryptophan. Each record gives: V gene, clone size, J gene, D gene, CDR3 protein, CDR3 DNA. A D gene is named only where the DNA matches it firmly. Clone sizes are given selectively: once, few, many, or a class where the clone is expanded.

V gene: TRBV19; clone size: few; J gene: TRBJ2-1; D gene: TRBD2; CDR3 protein: CASISGASGSGEQFF; CDR3 DNA: TGTGCCAGTATCTCTGGGGCTAGCGGGAGCGGTGAGCAGTTCTTC
V gene: TRBV7-9; clone size: .; J gene: TRBJ1-1; D gene: .; CDR3 protein: CASSSLGTFSMNTEAFF; CDR3 DNA: TGTGCCAGCAGCTCGCTCGGGACATTCTCTATGAACACTGAAGCTTTCTTT
V gene: TRBV5-4; clone size: .; J gene: TRBJ1-2; D gene: TRBD1; CDR3 protein: CASSSGQGEVIYGYTF; CDR3 DNA: TGTGCCAGCAGTTCGGGACAGGGGGAGGTTATCTATGGCTACACCTTC
V gene: TRBV5-1; clone size: .; J gene: TRBJ2-3; D gene: TRBD1; CDR3 protein: CASSPDRGTDTQYF; CDR3 DNA: TGCGCCAGCAGCCCCGACAGGGGTACAGATACGCAGTATTTT
V gene: TRBV7-2; clone size: .; J gene: TRBJ2-1; D gene: TRBD1; CDR3 protein: CASSTRQGPQREQFF; CDR3 DNA: TGTGCCAGCAGCACCCGACAGGGCCCTCAACGCGAGCAGTTCTTC
V gene: TRBV27; clone size: few; J gene: TRBJ2-2; D gene: TRBD1; CDR3 protein: CASSPHLQGASSGELFF; CDR3 DNA: TGTGCCAGCAGTCCACACCTCCAGGGGGCCAGCTCCGGGGAGCTGTTTTTT
V gene: TRBV9; clone size: few; J gene: TRBJ2-5; D gene: TRBD2; CDR3 protein: CASSPGTSGSAIGTQYF; CDR3 DNA: TGTGCCAGCAGCCCTGGGACTAGCGGGAGCGCTATTGGGACCCAGTACTTC
V gene: TRBV9; clone size: .; J gene: TRBJ1-1; D gene: TRBD1; CDR3 protein: CASSLRQGGTEAFF; CDR3 DNA: TGTGCCAGCAGCCTAAGACAGGGTGGCACTGAAGCTTTCTTT
V gene: TRBV5-1; clone size: .; J gene: TRBJ1-4; D gene: .; CDR3 protein: CASSPAREDEKLFF; CDR3 DNA: TGCGCCAGCAGCCCTGCCAGGGAAGATGAAAAACTGTTTTTT
V gene: TRBV19; clone size: .; J gene: TRBJ1-1; D gene: TRBD1; CDR3 protein: CASSILSGQGDTEAFF; CDR3 DNA: TGTGCCAGTAGTATACTCTCTGGACAGGGTGACACTGAAGCTTTCTTT
V gene: TRBV19; clone size: .; J gene: TRBJ1-5; D gene: TRBD1; CDR3 protein: CASSLRGAHFLYHQPQHF; CDR3 DNA: TGTGCCAGTAGCCTCAGGGGGGCACATTTTCTATACCATCAGCCCCAGCATTTT
V gene: TRBV6-1; clone size: .; J gene: TRBJ2-4; D gene: TRBD1; CDR3 protein: CASSTGGPTKNIQYF; CDR3 DNA: TGTGCCAGCAGTACAGGGGGGCCAACCAAAAACATTCAGTACTTC
V gene: TRBV21-1; clone size: once; J gene: TRBJ2-6; D gene: .; CDR3 protein: CASTEGAPGANVLTF; CDR3 DNA: TGTGCGAGCACTGAGGGAGCTCCTGGGGCCAACGTCCTGACTTTC
V gene: TRBV29-1; clone size: .; J gene: TRBJ1-1; D gene: .; CDR3 protein: CSAASFDRNTEAFF; CDR3 DNA: TGCAGCGCTGCAAGCTTCGACAGGAACACTGAAGCTTTCTTT
V gene: TRBV7-9; clone size: .; J gene: TRBJ2-5; D gene: TRBD2; CDR3 protein: CASSPAGGGYQETQYF; CDR3 DNA: TGTGCCAGCAGCCCCGCTGGCGGGGGGTACCAAGAGACCCAGTACTTC
V gene: TRBV7-3; clone size: .; J gene: TRBJ1-2; D gene: TRBD1; CDR3 protein: CASSSRTGDGYTF; CDR3 DNA: TGTGCCAGCAGCTCGCGGACAGGGGATGGCTACACCTTC
V gene: TRBV6-1; clone size: .; J gene: TRBJ2-1; D gene: TRBD2; CDR3 protein: CASSETLAVSSYNEQFF; CDR3 DNA: TGTGCCAGCAGTGAAACACTAGCGGTTAGCTCCTACAATGAGCAGTTCTTC
V gene: TRBV9; clone size: few; J gene: TRBJ1-3; D gene: .; CDR3 protein: CASSVRYGNSGNTIYF; CDR3 DNA: TGTGCCAGCAGCGTAAGATACGGGAACTCTGGAAACACCATATATTTT
V gene: TRBV5-6; clone size: .; J gene: TRBJ2-1; D gene: TRBD1; CDR3 protein: CASSFRQGAKIPYNEQFF; CDR3 DNA: TGTGCCAGCAGCTTTAGACAGGGGGCAAAGATCCCCTACAATGAGCAGTTCTTC
V gene: TRBV27; clone size: few; J gene: TRBJ2-1; D gene: TRBD1; CDR3 protein: CASSLATGVENEQFF; CDR3 DNA: TGTGCCAGCAGTTTAGCGACAGGGGTCGAGAATGAGCAGTTCTTC
V gene: TRBV5-4; clone size: .; J gene: TRBJ2-7; D gene: TRBD2; CDR3 protein: CASSLAGGGRAYEQYF; CDR3 DNA: TGTGCCAGCAGCTTGGCGGGCGGCGGGAGGGCTTACGAGCAGTACTTC
V gene: TRBV10-3; clone size: few; J gene: TRBJ2-1; D gene: TRBD2; CDR3 protein: CAIETGLAGVGNEQFF; CDR3 DNA: TGTGCCATCGAAACGGGACTAGCGGGAGTCGGTAATGAGCAGTTCTTC
V gene: TRBV2; clone size: .; J gene: TRBJ1-1; D gene: .; CDR3 protein: CASLLQVIRNTEAFF; CDR3 DNA: TGTGCCAGTTTACTTCAGGTAATTAGGAACACTGAAGCTTTCTTT
V gene: TRBV7-2; clone size: .; J gene: TRBJ2-5; D gene: TRBD2; CDR3 protein: CASSLRPSGPPIQETQYF; CDR3 DNA: TGTGCCAGCAGCTTAAGGCCTAGCGGACCCCCGATACAAGAGACCCAGTACTTC
V gene: TRBV9; clone size: .; J gene: TRBJ2-6; D gene: TRBD1; CDR3 protein: CASSVSAGTGGSGANVLTF; CDR3 DNA: TGTGCCAGCAGCGTATCAGCTGGGACAGGGGGCTCTGGGGCCAACGTCCTGACTTTC